These 19 T cell receptor beta chains came from one sample sequenced in a study of neurological immune-mediated disorders. Time point: technical triplicate 1. TCRdb re-derived calls from the 5' RACE reads in MiXCR, one entry per CDR3 protein. The sample includes fewer than 50,000 distinct CDR3 sequences, over 8.5% of them seen just once. Sequences were obtained from PBMCs. These receptors were collected from a man aged 55-75 years with HTLV-1-associated myelopathy (HAM/TSP).

At least ten counts were recorded for this clonotype. The chain couples TRBV5-1 to TRBJ2-1; 11 nucleotides align to TRBD2. Trimming at V came to 4 bases and at J to 6 bases, leaving 6 bases not matched to a gene. This CDR3 comprises 15 residues. Germline V gene sequence: CDR1 SGHRS, CDR2 YFSETQ. The CDR3 reads CASSVLAGESNEQFF. CDR3 bases: TGCGCCAGCAGCGTACTAGCGGGAGAGAGCAATGAGCAGTTCTTC.

At least ten counts were recorded for this clonotype. This sequence joins TRBV29-1 and TRBJ2-7; 10 bases fit TRBD2. This CDR3 contains 12 residues. The trim removed 4 bases at V and 7 bases at J, leaving 4 bases unmatched. Germline V gene lookup returns CDR1 SQVTM and CDR2 ANQGSEA. This CDR3 reads CSVGAGGEEQYF. In nucleotides, the CDR3 is TGCAGCGTTGGAGCGGGAGGGGAAGAGCAGTACTTC.

This clonotype was found many times. The V and J genes are TRBV5-1 and TRBJ2-5; maybe TRBD1 (6 bases). This CDR3 has 16 residues. Germline loops: CDR1 SGHRS, CDR2 YFSETQ. V was clipped by 1 base and J by 1 base, with 14 bases between them. The CDR3 reads CASSLQGRLSQETQYF. CDR3 sequence (DNA): TGCGCCAGCAGCTTGCAGGGGCGCCTATCCCAAGAGACCCAGTACTTC. The full variable domain, completed using reference TRBV5-1 and TRBJ2-5, is KAGVTQTPRYLIKTRGQQVTLSCSPISGHRSVSWYQQTPGQGLQFLFEYFSETQRNKGNFPGRFSGRQFSNSRSEMNVSTLELGDSALYLCASSLQGRLSQETQYFGPGTRLLVL.

This clonotype was seen at least ten times. J is TRBJ2-3 and V is TRBV5-1; possibly TRBD2 for D (6 bases). The length of the CDR3 is 14 residues. Germline CDR1 and CDR2: SGHRS and YFSETQ. Trimming took off 3 bases at V and 1 base at J, with 9 bases between the two ends. The CDR3 here is CASSSPSGTDTQYF. The CDR3, as DNA: TGCGCCAGCAGCTCCCCTAGCGGCACAGATACGCAGTATTTT.

This clonotype was picked up many times. J is TRBJ2-7 and V is TRBV7-2; 7 bases map to TRBD1. V shed 3 bases, J shed 2 bases, and the junction held 7 bases outside the gene matches. The length of the CDR3 is 15 residues. CDR1 SGHTA and CDR2 FQGNSA come from the germline V gene. CDR3 in DNA: TGTGCCAGCAGCTTGACCGGGACAGCCACCTACGAGCAGTACTTC. Its protein product is CASSLTGTATYEQYF.

This clonotype was seen at least ten times. V usage is TRBV5-4 and J usage is TRBJ2-7; 8 nucleotides align to TRBD1. The CDR3 consists of 16 residues. Germline V lookup: CDR1 SGHNT, CDR2 YYREEE (reference sequence). The trim removed 0 bases at V and 1 base at J, leaving 6 bases unmatched. Written as DNA, the CDR3 is TGTGCCAGCAGCTTGGGAGGGACAGGAGCTTCCTACGAGCAGTACTTC. Amino acids: CASSLGGTGASYEQYF.

This clonotype was seen many times. The chain carries TRBV16 and TRBJ2-7, with TRBD1 identical over 9 bases. J was trimmed by 2 bases and V by 3 bases; bases with no gene match: 2. Germline CDR1 and CDR2: KGHSY and FQNENV. The CDR3 runs to 14 residues. CDR3 sequence: CASSQDRGPYEQYF. The DNA of the CDR3 is TGTGCCAGCAGCCAGGACAGGGGCCCCTACGAGCAGTACTTC. Full variable domain (missing parts from reference TRBV16 and TRBJ2-7): GEEVAQTPKHLVRGEGQKAKLYCAPIKGHSYVFWYQQVLKNEFKFLISFQNENVFDETGMPKERFSAKCLPNSPCSLEIQATKLEDSAVYFCASSQDRGPYEQYFGPGTRLTVT.

This clonotype was recorded at least ten times. The chain joins TRBV24-1 to TRBJ2-1; D remains ambiguous. The CDR3 runs 14 residues. Trimming took 5 bases from V and 6 from J, leaving 13 bases between them. From germline, CDR1 is KGHDR and CDR2 SFDVKD. The CDR3 sequence is CATSAPGQRNEQFF. CDR3 in DNA: TGTGCCACCAGTGCCCCGGGTCAGCGCAATGAGCAGTTCTTC.

At least ten counts were recorded for this clonotype. The gene calls are TRBV29-1 and TRBJ2-1; D gene uncertain. Germline CDR1 is SQVTM and CDR2 is ANQGSEA. The ends were cut back, 0 bases at V and 0 bases at J, with 6 bases in the middle. The CDR3 has 14 residues. CDR3 DNA: TGCAGCGTTGAAGATTTCAGCTCCTACAATGAGCAGTTCTTC. Its translation is CSVEDFSSYNEQFF.

The table lists this clonotype with many counts. The chain has TRBV6-1 and TRBJ2-7, with 7 positions matching TRBD1. Germline V lookup: CDR1 MNHNS, CDR2 SASEGT. After removal of 3 bases from V and 1 base from J, the junction contained 3 bases not matched to a gene. The CDR3 contains 14 residues. CDR3 in amino acids: CASSEGQPSYEQYF. CDR3 sequence (DNA): TGTGCCAGCAGTGAGGGACAGCCTTCCTACGAGCAGTACTTC.

This clonotype was seen many times. V gene TRBV7-6 combines with J gene TRBJ2-5; D ambiguous. This CDR3 has 11 amino acids. CDR1 is SGHVS and CDR2 is FNYEAQ in the germline V gene. Trimming took off 6 bases at V and 0 bases at J, with 2 bases between the two ends. The CDR3 here is CASRHQETQYF. CDR3 coding DNA: TGTGCCAGCAGGCACCAAGAGACCCAGTACTTC.

This clonotype was counted at least ten times. The gene calls are TRBV20-1 and TRBJ1-1; maybe TRBD1 (6 bases). Germline V gives CDR1 DFQATT, CDR2 SNEGSKA (reference sequence). The V end lost 5 bases, the J end lost 1 base, and 11 bases lay between the germline ends. This CDR3 comprises 13 residues. The CDR3 is CSAPGHGNTEAFF. In DNA, the CDR3 is TGCAGTGCTCCGGGACACGGGAACACTGAAGCTTTCTTT.

This clonotype was seen repeatedly, ten times or more. The chain links TRBV12-3 or TRBV12-4 to TRBJ2-2; no clear D gene. The CDR3 runs to 15 residues. Trimming pared 1 base from V and 2 bases from J, leaving 8 bases between. CDR3 sequence: CASSLGELNTGELFF. The CDR3, as DNA: TGTGCCAGCAGTTTAGGGGAACTAAACACCGGGGAGCTGTTTTTT.

This clonotype has a count of ten or more. The chain joins TRBV20-1 to TRBJ1-1; D remains unclear. V was cut by 0 bases and J by 0 bases, with 14 bases left in between. Germline V gives CDR1 DFQATT, CDR2 SNEGSKA (reference sequence). The CDR3 runs 16 residues. For the CDR3, the DNA is TGCAGTGCTAGAGACGGCAGGCTAACACTGAACACTGAAGCTTTCTTT. Amino acid sequence: CSARDGRLTLNTEAFF.

This clonotype was picked up many times. V and J are TRBV20-1 and TRBJ1-2, with a possible D match to TRBD1 (5 bases). Trimming took off 6 bases at V and 4 bases at J, with 18 bases between the two ends. The CDR3 spans 14 residues. Germline CDR1 DFQATT, CDR2 SNEGSKA (reference sequence). This CDR3 is CSAARGGTGYGYTF. The DNA for the CDR3 is TGCAGTGCCGCTCGGGGAGGGACCGGCTATGGCTACACCTTC.

In its sample, this clonotype was seen many times. J is TRBJ2-3 and V is TRBV29-1, with D possibly called TRBD1 or TRBD2 (5 bases each). The CDR3 consists of 13 residues. Germline V lookup: CDR1 SQVTM, CDR2 ANQGSEA. Trimming took 3 bases from V and 2 from J, leaving 9 bases between them. The CDR3 DNA sequence: TGCAGCGTTGAGACGGGACCCACAGATACGCAGTATTTT. This encodes CSVETGPTDTQYF.

This clonotype was observed at least ten times. The V gene is TRBV20-1, the J gene TRBJ2-3, with 10 bases aligning to TRBD2. The ends lost 5 bases at V and 8 bases at J; junction bases unmatched: 10. The CDR3 is 14 residues long. CDR1 DFQATT and CDR2 SNEGSKA come from the germline V gene (reference sequence). CDR3 region: CSARTSGTDGTQYF. The CDR3 DNA reads TGCAGTGCTCGGACTAGCGGCACAGATGGTACGCAGTATTTT.

This clonotype showed up many times. V gene TRBV12-3 or TRBV12-4 combines with J gene TRBJ2-2; 10 positions agree with TRBD1. The CDR3 covers 16 residues. The trim removed 2 bases at V and 7 bases at J, leaving 7 bases unmatched. CDR3 sequence (DNA): TGTGCCAGCAGTTTAAGGGACAGGGGTGAAGGCGGGGAGCTGTTTTTT. Translated: CASSLRDRGEGGELFF.

This clonotype was detected many times. The chain recombines TRBV12-3 or TRBV12-4 with TRBJ2-4, with TRBD2 matching 8 bases. The CDR3 is 16 residues long. V was clipped by 0 bases and J by 10 bases; unmatched bases: 11. The CDR3 loop reads CASSLAELAGNYIQYF. The CDR3 DNA sequence: TGTGCCAGCAGTTTAGCCGAGCTAGCGGGCAACTATATTCAGTACTTC.